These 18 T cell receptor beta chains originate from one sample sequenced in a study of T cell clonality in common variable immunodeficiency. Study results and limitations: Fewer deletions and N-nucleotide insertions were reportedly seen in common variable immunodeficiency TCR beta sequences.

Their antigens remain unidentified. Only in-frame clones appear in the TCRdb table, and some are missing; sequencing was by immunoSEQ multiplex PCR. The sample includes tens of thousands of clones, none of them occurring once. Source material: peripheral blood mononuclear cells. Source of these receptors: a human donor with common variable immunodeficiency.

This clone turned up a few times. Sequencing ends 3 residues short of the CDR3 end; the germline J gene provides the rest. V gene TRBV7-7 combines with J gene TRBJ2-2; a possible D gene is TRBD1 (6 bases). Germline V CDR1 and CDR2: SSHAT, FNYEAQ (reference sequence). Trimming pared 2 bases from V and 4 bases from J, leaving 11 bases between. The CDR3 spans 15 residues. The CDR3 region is CASSLLRGSTGELFF. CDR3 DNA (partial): TGTGCCAGCAGCTTACTCAGGGGATCCACCGGGGAG.

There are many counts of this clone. The CDR3 loop is CASSLSRQGALNTGELFF. The part of the CDR3 DNA that was read is TGTGCCAGCTCACTATCGCGACAGGGGGCACTGAACACCGGGGAG. The chain has TRBV18 and TRBJ2-2; 10 bases line up with TRBD1. The DNA ends 3 residues before the CDR3 does, and the rest of the CDR3 is filled in from the germline J gene. CDR1 is KGHSH and CDR2 is LQKENI in the germline V gene. This CDR3 spans 18 amino acids. After removal of 4 bases from V and 1 base from J, the junction contained 9 bases not matched to a gene.

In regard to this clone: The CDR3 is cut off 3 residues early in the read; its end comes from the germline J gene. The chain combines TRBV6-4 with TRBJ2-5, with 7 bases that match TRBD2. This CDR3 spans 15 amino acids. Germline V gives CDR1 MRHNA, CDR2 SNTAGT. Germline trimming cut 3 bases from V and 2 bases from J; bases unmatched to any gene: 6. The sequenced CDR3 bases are TGTGCCAGCAGTGAAGGGAGCGGGGAACAAGAGACC. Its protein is CASSEGSGEQET. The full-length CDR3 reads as CASSEGSGEQETQYF.

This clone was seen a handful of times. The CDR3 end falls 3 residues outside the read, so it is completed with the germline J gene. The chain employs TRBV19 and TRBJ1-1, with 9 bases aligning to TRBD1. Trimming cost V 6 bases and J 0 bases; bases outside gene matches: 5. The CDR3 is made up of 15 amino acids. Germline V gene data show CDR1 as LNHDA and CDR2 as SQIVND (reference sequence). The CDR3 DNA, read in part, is TGTGCCAGTAGCACAGGGGGCCGTATGAACACTGAA. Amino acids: CASSTGGRMNTE. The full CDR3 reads CASSTGGRMNTEAFF. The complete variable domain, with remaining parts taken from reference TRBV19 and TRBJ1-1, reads DGGITQSPKYLFRKEGQNVTLSCEQNLNHDAMYWYRQDPGQGLRLIYYSQIVNDFQKGDIAEGYSVSREKKESFPLTVTSAQKNPTAFYLCASSTGGRMNTEAFFGQGTRLTVV.

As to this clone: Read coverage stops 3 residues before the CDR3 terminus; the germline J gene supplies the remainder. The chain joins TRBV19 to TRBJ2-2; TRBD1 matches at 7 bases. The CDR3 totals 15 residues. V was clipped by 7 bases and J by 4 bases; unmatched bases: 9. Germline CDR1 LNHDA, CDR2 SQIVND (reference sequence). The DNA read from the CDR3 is TGTGCCAGTACCGAACAGGGGATCCGCACCGGGGAG. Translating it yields CASTEQGIRTGE. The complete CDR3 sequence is CASTEQGIRTGELFF.

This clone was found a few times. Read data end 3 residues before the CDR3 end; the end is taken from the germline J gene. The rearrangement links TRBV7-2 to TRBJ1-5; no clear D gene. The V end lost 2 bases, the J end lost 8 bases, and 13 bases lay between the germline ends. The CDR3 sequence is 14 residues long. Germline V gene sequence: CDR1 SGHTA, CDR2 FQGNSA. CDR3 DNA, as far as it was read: TGTGCCAGCAGCTTACAGGAAAGCTATGAGCCC. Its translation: CASSLQESYEP. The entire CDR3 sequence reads CASSLQESYEPQHF.

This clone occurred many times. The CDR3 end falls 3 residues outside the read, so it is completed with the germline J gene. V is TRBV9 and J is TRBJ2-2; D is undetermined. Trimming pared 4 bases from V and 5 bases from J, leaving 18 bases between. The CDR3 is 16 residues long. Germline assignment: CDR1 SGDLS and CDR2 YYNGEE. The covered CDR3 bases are TGTGCCAGCAGCCCATACTTGACACCGAGGACCGGGGAG. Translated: CASSPYLTPRTGE. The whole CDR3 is CASSPYLTPRTGELFF.

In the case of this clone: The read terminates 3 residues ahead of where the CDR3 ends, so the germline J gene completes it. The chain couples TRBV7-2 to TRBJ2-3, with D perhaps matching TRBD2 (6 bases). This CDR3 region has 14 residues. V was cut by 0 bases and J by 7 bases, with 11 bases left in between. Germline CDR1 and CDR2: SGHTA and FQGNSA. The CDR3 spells CASSLAGGGNTQYF. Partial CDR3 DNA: TGTGCCAGCAGCTTAGCGGGGGGAGGAAATACG.

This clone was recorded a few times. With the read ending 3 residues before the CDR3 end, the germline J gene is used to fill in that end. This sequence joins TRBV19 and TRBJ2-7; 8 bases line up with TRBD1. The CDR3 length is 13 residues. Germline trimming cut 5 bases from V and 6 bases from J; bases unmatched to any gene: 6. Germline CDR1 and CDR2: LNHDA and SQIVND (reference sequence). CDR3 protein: CASSSDRGGEQYF. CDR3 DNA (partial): TGTGCCAGTAGTTCAGACAGGGGAGGCGAG. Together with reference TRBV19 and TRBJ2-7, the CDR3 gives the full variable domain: DGGITQSPKYLFRKEGQNVTLSCEQNLNHDAMYWYRQDPGQGLRLIYYSQIVNDFQKGDIAEGYSVSREKKESFPLTVTSAQKNPTAFYLCASSSDRGGEQYFGPGTRLTVT.

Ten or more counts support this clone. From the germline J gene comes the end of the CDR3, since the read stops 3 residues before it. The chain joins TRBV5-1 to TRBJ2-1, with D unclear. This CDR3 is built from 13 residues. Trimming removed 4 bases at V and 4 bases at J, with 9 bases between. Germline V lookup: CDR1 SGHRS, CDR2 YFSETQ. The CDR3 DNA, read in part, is TGCGCCAGCAGCGATCAAGGGTACAATGAG. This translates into CASSDQGYNE. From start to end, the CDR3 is CASSDQGYNEQFF.

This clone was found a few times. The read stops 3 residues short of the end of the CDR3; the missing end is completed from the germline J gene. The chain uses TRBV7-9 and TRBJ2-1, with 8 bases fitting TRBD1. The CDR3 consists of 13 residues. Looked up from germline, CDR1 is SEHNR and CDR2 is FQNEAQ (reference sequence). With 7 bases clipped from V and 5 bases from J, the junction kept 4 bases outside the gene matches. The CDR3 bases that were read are TGTGCCAGCAAAACAGGGGGGAACAATGAG. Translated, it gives CASKTGGNNE. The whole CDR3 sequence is CASKTGGNNEQFF. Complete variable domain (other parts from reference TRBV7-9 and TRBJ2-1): DTGVSQNPRHKITKRGQNVTFRCDPISEHNRLYWYRQTLGQGPEFLTYFQNEAQLEKSRLLSDRFSAERPKGSFSTLEIQRTEQGDSAMYLCASKTGGNNEQFFGPGTRLTVL.

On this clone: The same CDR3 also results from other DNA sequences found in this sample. The CDR3 is CASRLAGGYGEGEQYF. CDR3 DNA, as far as it was read: TGTGCCAGCCGGCTAGCGGGGGGGTACGGGGAAGGCGAG. This chain uses TRBV6-2 or TRBV6-3 with TRBJ2-7; 12 bases match TRBD2. The read falls 3 residues short of the CDR3 end, and the missing part is taken from the germline J gene. This CDR3 has 16 residues. The V and J ends lost 8 bases and 6 bases, in that order; junction bases with no gene match: 14. Germline loops: CDR1 MNHEY, CDR2 SVGEGT.

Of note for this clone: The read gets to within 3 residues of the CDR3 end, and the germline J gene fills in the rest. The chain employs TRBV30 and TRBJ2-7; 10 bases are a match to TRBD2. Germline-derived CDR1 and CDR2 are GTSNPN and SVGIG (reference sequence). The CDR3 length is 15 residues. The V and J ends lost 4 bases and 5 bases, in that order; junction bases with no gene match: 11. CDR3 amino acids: CAWTYPGLATDEQYF. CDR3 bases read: TGTGCCTGGACTTATCCGGGACTAGCGACGGACGAG.

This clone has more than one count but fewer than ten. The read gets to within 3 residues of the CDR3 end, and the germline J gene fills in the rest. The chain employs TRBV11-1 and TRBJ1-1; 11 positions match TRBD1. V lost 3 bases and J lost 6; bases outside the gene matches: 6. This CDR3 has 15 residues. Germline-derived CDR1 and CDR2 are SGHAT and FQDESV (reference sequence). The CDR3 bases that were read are TGTGCCAGCAGCTTGGACAGGGGGCGTTTCCCTGAA. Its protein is CASSLDRGRFPE. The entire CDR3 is CASSLDRGRFPEAFF.

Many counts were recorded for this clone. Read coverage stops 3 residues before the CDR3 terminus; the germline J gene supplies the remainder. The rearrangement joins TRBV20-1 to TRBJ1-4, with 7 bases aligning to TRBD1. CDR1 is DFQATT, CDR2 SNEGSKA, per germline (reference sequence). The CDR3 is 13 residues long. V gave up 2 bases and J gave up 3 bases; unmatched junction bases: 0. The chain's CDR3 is CSARQGANEKLFF. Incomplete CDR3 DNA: TGCAGTGCTAGACAGGGGGCTAATGAAAAA.

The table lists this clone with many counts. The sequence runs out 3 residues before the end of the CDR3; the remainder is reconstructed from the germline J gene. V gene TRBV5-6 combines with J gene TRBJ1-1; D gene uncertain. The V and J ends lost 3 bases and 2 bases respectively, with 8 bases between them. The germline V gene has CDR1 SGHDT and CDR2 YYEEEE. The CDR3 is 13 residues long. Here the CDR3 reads CASSSVLNTEAFF. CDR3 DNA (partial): TGTGCCAGCAGCTCGGTACTCAACACTGAA.

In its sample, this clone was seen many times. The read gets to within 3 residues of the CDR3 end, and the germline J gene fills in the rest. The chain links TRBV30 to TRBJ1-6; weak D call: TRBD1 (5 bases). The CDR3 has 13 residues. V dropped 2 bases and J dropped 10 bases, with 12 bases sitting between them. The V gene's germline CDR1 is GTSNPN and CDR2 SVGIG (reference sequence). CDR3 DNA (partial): TGTGCCTGGAGTTTGGGGGGGGGATCACCC. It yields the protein CAWSLGGGSP. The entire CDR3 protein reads CAWSLGGGSPLHF. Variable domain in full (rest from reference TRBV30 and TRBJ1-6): SQTIHQWPATLVQPVGSPLSLECTVEGTSNPNLYWYRQAAGRGLQLLFYSVGIGQISSEVPQNLSASRPQDRQFILSSKKLLLSDSGFYLCAWSLGGGSPLHFGNGTRLTVT.

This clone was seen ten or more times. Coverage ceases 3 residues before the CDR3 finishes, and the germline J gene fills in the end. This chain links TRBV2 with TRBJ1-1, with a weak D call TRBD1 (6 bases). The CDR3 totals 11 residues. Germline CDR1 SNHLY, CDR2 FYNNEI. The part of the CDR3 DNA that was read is TGTGCCAGCAGTGAGGACAGAGCT. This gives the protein CASSEDRA. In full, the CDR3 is CASSEDRAAFF.